These T cell receptor beta chains were read from a single sample in a study of patients and donors after allogeneic stem cell transplantation. One entry per CDR3 protein results from TCRdb running MiXCR on the RT-PCR reads. The sample yields hundreds of thousands of distinct CDR3 sequences, 11% to 15% seen once. The sequenced sample was blood, either unsorted or a sorted T cell fraction (not recorded which). The source of these receptors is a human donor who was either an allogeneic HSCT recipient or a stem cell or donor lymphocyte infusion donor (not recorded which). It is not recorded whose cells these are; they may come from a transplant donor. Each CDR3 is given with its conserved first and last residue. D genes are given only for firm matches. For some rows the clone size is stated as once, few or many, or as a class when expanded; others skip it.

j_call: TRBJ1-2; d_call: .; v_call: TRBV20-1; cdr3_length: 12; clone_size: many; cdr3_nt: TGCAGTGCTCCCCAGGGTAGCTATGGCTACACCTTC; cdr3_aa: CSAPQGSYGYTF
j_call: TRBJ1-6; d_call: .; v_call: TRBV11-2; cdr3_length: 13; clone_size: .; cdr3_nt: TGTGCCAGCAGCTTCCGGGGGAATTCACCCCTCCACTTT; cdr3_aa: CASSFRGNSPLHF
j_call: TRBJ1-2; d_call: TRBD1; v_call: TRBV20-1; cdr3_length: 15; clone_size: .; cdr3_nt: TGCAGTGCTTACACAGGGGGAACCCTTCCGGGGGGCTACACCTTC; cdr3_aa: CSAYTGGTLPGGYTF
j_call: TRBJ1-1; d_call: .; v_call: TRBV28; cdr3_length: 12; clone_size: many; cdr3_nt: TGTGCCAGCAGTTTGGTGAACACTGAAGCTTTCTTT; cdr3_aa: CASSLVNTEAFF
j_call: TRBJ2-7; d_call: TRBD1; v_call: TRBV29-1; cdr3_length: 13; clone_size: few; cdr3_nt: TGCAGCTTCCGACAGGGTGTACTTGACGAGCAGTACTTC; cdr3_aa: CSFRQGVLDEQYF
j_call: TRBJ2-3; d_call: .; v_call: TRBV5-1; cdr3_length: 14; clone_size: .; cdr3_nt: TGCGCCAGCAGCTGGGGGTCTGGTCCAGATACGCAGTATTTT; cdr3_aa: CASSWGSGPDTQYF
j_call: TRBJ1-1; d_call: TRBD1; v_call: TRBV5-1; cdr3_length: 15; clone_size: many; cdr3_nt: TGCGCCAGCAGTTTCGACCGGGACAGGGGCACCGAAGCTTTCTTT; cdr3_aa: CASSFDRDRGTEAFF
j_call: TRBJ1-6; d_call: .; v_call: TRBV20-1; cdr3_length: 15; clone_size: .; cdr3_nt: TGCAGTGCTAGAGCAGGGGACCCTAATAATTCACCCCTCCACTTT; cdr3_aa: CSARAGDPNNSPLHF
j_call: TRBJ2-2; d_call: TRBD2; v_call: TRBV5-6; cdr3_length: 17; clone_size: many; cdr3_nt: TGTGCCAGCAGCTTCTTCTCCGCACTAGCGGACACCGGGGAGCTGTTTTTT; cdr3_aa: CASSFFSALADTGELFF
j_call: TRBJ2-3; d_call: TRBD2; v_call: TRBV11-1; cdr3_length: 18; clone_size: .; cdr3_nt: TGTGCCAGCAGCTTATCACTAGCGGGAGTCCGTGATTCAGATACGCAGTATTTT; cdr3_aa: CASSLSLAGVRDSDTQYF
j_call: TRBJ1-5; d_call: .; v_call: TRBV12-3/TRBV12-4; cdr3_length: 13; clone_size: .; cdr3_nt: TGTGCCAGCAGTCCGGGGCAGAATCAGCCCCAGCATTTT; cdr3_aa: CASSPGQNQPQHF
j_call: TRBJ1-2; d_call: .; v_call: TRBV15; cdr3_length: 15; clone_size: many; cdr3_nt: TGTGCCACCAGCAACTTACAGGGTGTACCCTATGGCTACACCTTC; cdr3_aa: CATSNLQGVPYGYTF
j_call: TRBJ1-1; d_call: .; v_call: TRBV20-1; cdr3_length: 15; clone_size: many; cdr3_nt: TGCAGTGCTAGAAGCAGTATGCGGGACGACACTGAAGCTTTCTTT; cdr3_aa: CSARSSMRDDTEAFF
j_call: TRBJ1-4; d_call: .; v_call: TRBV11-3; cdr3_length: 14; clone_size: many; cdr3_nt: TGTGCCAGCAGCTCCGGTGCCTATAATGAAAAACTGTTTTTT; cdr3_aa: CASSSGAYNEKLFF
j_call: TRBJ1-5; d_call: .; v_call: TRBV6-1; cdr3_length: 14; clone_size: many; cdr3_nt: TGTGCCAGCAGGGGAAGTTGGGCCAATCAGCCCCAGCATTTT; cdr3_aa: CASRGSWANQPQHF
j_call: TRBJ2-2; d_call: .; v_call: TRBV5-1; cdr3_length: 15; clone_size: few; cdr3_nt: TGCGCCAGCAGCTTGAATTCCAGAGGATCCGGGGAGCTGTTTTTT; cdr3_aa: CASSLNSRGSGELFF
j_call: TRBJ1-1; d_call: .; v_call: TRBV21-1; cdr3_length: 18; clone_size: .; cdr3_nt: TGTGCCAGCAGCTTTCGCACGGGCCCCCGAGGCTTGAACACTGAAGCTTTCTTT; cdr3_aa: CASSFRTGPRGLNTEAFF
j_call: TRBJ1-1; d_call: .; v_call: TRBV6-5; cdr3_length: 16; clone_size: few; cdr3_nt: TGTGCCAGCAGTTATTATGGCCGAGACCTGAGCACTGAAGCTTTCTTT; cdr3_aa: CASSYYGRDLSTEAFF
j_call: TRBJ2-3; d_call: TRBD2; v_call: TRBV20-1; cdr3_length: 15; clone_size: many; cdr3_nt: TGCAGTGCTAGTTTTGCGGGGGGTAGCACAGATACGCAGTATTTT; cdr3_aa: CSASFAGGSTDTQYF
j_call: TRBJ2-7; d_call: .; v_call: TRBV21-1; cdr3_length: 13; clone_size: .; cdr3_nt: TGTGCCAGCAGCAAAGTCCAGGTTCACGAGCAGTACTTC; cdr3_aa: CASSKVQVHEQYF
j_call: TRBJ2-1; d_call: .; v_call: TRBV14; cdr3_length: 15; clone_size: few; cdr3_nt: TGTGCCAGCAGCCGGTCCGGGAGCTGGAACAATGAGCAGTTCTTC; cdr3_aa: CASSRSGSWNNEQFF
j_call: TRBJ1-4; d_call: .; v_call: TRBV29-1; cdr3_length: 13; clone_size: few; cdr3_nt: TGCAGCGTTGACGGACGGGAGGGTGAAAAACTGTTTTTT; cdr3_aa: CSVDGREGEKLFF
j_call: TRBJ2-5; d_call: TRBD2; v_call: TRBV24-1; cdr3_length: 18; clone_size: .; cdr3_nt: TGTGCCACCAGTGATGCCGGACTAGCGGGAGCCCCCCAAGAGACCCAGTACTTC; cdr3_aa: CATSDAGLAGAPQETQYF
j_call: TRBJ2-7; d_call: TRBD2; v_call: TRBV7-2; cdr3_length: 14; clone_size: .; cdr3_nt: TGTGCCAGCACCCACGGGAGCGGGGGATACGAGCAGTACTTC; cdr3_aa: CASTHGSGGYEQYF
j_call: TRBJ1-5; d_call: TRBD1; v_call: TRBV7-2; cdr3_length: 16; clone_size: few; cdr3_nt: TGTGCCAGCAGCTTAGAGGGGCAGGGGGGCAATCAGCCCCAGCATTTT; cdr3_aa: CASSLEGQGGNQPQHF
j_call: TRBJ2-1; d_call: .; v_call: TRBV20-1; cdr3_length: 14; clone_size: .; cdr3_nt: TGCAGTGCTAGAGGGGGGGGCCAGTCGAATGAGCAGTTCTTC; cdr3_aa: CSARGGGQSNEQFF
j_call: TRBJ2-7; d_call: TRBD2; v_call: TRBV3-1; cdr3_length: 16; clone_size: .; cdr3_nt: TGTGCCAGCAGCCGCACGAGCGGACTAGTGGGAGTCGAGCAGTACTTC; cdr3_aa: CASSRTSGLVGVEQYF
j_call: TRBJ1-5; d_call: .; v_call: TRBV2; cdr3_length: 14; clone_size: many; cdr3_nt: TGTGCCAGCAGTGAGCACGGGACGAGCCAGCCCCAGCATTTT; cdr3_aa: CASSEHGTSQPQHF
j_call: TRBJ2-1; d_call: TRBD2; v_call: TRBV5-5; cdr3_length: 17; clone_size: many; cdr3_nt: TGTGCCAGCAGCTTTAGGGCTAGCGGGAATTGGGTGAATGAGCAGTTCTTC; cdr3_aa: CASSFRASGNWVNEQFF
j_call: TRBJ1-5; d_call: .; v_call: TRBV9; cdr3_length: 16; clone_size: few; cdr3_nt: TGTGCCAGCAGCGTAGACGACGGACGGAGGGATCAGCCCCAGCATTTT; cdr3_aa: CASSVDDGRRDQPQHF
j_call: TRBJ2-5; d_call: TRBD2; v_call: TRBV20-1; cdr3_length: 15; clone_size: .; cdr3_nt: TGCAGTGCCGGGACTAGCGGGAGGGTTCAAGAGACCCAGTACTTC; cdr3_aa: CSAGTSGRVQETQYF
j_call: TRBJ1-2; d_call: .; v_call: TRBV19; cdr3_length: 14; clone_size: .; cdr3_nt: TGTGCCAGTAGTACTACCTCAGGGGCGGGTGGCTACACCTTC; cdr3_aa: CASSTTSGAGGYTF
j_call: TRBJ1-6; d_call: .; v_call: TRBV25-1; cdr3_length: 13; clone_size: few; cdr3_nt: TGTGCCAGCAGTGAGGGTTTTTCTTCACCCCTCCACTTT; cdr3_aa: CASSEGFSSPLHF
j_call: TRBJ1-2; d_call: .; v_call: TRBV2; cdr3_length: 12; clone_size: many; cdr3_nt: TGTGCCACCGCCCGAAACAACTATGGCTACACCTTC; cdr3_aa: CATARNNYGYTF
j_call: TRBJ2-2; d_call: TRBD2; v_call: TRBV7-9; cdr3_length: 17; clone_size: few; cdr3_nt: TGTGCCAGCAGCGAGCCCTCTAGCGGTCGACTCACCGGGGAGCTGTTTTTT; cdr3_aa: CASSEPSSGRLTGELFF